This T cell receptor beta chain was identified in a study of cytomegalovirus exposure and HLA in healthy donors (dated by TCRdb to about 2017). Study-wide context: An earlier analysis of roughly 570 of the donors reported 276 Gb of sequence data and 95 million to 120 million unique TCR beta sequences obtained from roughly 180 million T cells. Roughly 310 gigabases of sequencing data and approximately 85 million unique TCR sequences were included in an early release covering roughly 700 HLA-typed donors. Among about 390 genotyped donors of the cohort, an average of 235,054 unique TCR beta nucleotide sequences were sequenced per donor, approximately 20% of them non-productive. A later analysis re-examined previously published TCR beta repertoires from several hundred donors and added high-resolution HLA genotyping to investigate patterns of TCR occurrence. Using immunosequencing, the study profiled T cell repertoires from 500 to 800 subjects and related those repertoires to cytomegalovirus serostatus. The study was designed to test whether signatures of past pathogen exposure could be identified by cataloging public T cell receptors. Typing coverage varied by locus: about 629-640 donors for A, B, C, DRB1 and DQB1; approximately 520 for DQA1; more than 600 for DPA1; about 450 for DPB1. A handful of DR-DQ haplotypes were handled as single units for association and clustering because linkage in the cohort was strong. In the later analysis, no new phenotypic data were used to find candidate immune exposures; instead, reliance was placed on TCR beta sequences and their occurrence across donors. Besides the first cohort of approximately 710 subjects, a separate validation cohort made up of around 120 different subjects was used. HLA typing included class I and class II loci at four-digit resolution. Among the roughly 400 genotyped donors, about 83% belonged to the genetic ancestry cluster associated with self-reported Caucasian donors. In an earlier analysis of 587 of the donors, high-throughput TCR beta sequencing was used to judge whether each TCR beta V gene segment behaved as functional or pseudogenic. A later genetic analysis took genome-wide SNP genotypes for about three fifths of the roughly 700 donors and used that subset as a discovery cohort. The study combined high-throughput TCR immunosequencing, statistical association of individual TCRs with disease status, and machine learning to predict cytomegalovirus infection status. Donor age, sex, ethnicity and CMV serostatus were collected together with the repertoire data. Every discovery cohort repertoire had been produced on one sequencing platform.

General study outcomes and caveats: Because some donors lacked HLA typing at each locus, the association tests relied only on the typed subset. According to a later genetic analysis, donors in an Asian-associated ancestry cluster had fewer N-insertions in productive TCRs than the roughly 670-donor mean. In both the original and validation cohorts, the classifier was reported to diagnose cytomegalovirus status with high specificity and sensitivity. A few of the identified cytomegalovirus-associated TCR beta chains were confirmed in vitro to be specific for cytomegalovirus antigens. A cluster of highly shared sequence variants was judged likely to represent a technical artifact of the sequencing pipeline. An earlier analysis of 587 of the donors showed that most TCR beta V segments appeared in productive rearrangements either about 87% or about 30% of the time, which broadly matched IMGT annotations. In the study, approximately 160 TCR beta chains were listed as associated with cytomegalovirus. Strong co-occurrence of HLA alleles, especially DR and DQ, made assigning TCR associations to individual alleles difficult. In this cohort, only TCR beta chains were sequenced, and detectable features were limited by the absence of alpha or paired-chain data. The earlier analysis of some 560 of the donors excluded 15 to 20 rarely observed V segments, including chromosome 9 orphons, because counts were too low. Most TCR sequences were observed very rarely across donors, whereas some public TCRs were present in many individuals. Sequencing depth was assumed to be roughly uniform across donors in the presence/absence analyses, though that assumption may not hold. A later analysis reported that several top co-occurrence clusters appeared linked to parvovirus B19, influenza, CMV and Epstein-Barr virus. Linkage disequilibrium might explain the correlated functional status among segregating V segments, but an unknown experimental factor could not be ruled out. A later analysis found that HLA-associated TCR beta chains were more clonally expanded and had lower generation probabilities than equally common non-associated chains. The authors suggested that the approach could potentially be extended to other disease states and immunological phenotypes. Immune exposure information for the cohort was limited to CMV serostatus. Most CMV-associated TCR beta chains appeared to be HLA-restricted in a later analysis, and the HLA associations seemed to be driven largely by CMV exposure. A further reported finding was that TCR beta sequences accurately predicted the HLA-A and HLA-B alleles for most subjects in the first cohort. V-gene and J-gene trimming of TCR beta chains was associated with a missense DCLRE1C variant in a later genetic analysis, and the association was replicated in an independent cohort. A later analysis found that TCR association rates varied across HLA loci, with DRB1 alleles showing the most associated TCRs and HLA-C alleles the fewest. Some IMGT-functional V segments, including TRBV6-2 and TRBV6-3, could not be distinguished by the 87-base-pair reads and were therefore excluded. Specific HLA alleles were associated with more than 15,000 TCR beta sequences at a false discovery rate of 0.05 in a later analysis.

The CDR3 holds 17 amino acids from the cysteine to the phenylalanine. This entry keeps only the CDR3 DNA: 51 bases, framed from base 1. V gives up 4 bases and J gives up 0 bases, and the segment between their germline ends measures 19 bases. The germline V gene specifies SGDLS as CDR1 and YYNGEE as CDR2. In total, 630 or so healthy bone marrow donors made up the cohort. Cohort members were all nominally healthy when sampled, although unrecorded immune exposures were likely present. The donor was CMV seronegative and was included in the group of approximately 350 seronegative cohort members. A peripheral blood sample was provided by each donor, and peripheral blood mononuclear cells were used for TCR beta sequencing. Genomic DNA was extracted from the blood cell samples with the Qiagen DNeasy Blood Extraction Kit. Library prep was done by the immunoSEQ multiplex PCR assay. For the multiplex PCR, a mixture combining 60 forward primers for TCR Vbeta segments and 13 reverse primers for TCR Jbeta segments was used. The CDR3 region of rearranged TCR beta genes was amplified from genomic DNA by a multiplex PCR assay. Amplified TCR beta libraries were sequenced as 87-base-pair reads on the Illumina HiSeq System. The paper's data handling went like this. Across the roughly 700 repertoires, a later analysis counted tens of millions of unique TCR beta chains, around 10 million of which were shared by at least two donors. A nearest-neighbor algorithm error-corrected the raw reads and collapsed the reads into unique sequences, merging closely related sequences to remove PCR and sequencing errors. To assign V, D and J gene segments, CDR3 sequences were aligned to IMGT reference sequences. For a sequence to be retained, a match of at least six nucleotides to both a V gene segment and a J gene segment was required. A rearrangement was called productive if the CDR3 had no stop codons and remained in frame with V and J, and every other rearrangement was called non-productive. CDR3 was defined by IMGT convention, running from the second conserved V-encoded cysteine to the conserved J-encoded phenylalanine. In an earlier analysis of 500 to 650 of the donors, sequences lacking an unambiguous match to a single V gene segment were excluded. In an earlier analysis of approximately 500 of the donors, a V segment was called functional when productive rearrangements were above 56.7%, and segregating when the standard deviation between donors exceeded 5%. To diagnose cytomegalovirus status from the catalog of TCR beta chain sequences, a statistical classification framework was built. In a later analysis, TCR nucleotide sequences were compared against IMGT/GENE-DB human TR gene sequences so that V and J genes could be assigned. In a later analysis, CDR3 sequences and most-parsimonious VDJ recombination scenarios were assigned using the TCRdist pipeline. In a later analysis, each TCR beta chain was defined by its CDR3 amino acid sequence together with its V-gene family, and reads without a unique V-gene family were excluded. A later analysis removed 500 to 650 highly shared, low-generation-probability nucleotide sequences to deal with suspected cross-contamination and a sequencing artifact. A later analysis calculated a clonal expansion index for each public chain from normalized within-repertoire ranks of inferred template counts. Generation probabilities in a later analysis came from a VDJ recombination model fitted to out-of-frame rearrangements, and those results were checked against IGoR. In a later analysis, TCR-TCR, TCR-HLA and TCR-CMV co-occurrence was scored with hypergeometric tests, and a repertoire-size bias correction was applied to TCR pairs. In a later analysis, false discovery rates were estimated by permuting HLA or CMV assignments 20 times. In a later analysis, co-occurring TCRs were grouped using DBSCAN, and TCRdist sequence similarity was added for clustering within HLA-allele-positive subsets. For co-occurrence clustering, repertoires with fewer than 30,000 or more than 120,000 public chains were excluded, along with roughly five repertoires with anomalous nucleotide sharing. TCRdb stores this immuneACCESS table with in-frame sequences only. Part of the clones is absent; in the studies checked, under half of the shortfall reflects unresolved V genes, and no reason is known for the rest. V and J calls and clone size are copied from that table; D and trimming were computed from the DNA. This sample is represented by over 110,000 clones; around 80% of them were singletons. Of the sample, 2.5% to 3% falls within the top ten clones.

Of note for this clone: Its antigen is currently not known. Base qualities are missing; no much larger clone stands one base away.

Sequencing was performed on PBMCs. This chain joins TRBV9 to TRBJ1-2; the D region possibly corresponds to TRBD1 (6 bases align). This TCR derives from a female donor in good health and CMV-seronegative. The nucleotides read TGTGCCAGCAGCCCCGACCGGGGGGCGGGAACTAACTATGGCTACACCTTC. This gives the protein CASSPDRGAGTNYGYTF. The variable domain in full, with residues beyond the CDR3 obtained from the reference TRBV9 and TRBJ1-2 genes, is DSGVTQTPKHLITATGQRVTLRCSPRSGDLSVYWYQQSLDQGLQFLIQYYNGEERAKGNILERFSAQQFPDLHSELNLSSLELGDSALYFCASSPDRGAGTNYGYTFGSGTRLTVV.